Following are 32 T cell receptor beta chains from one sample sequenced in a study of blood T cell repertoires in COVID-19 (dated by TCRdb to 2019 to 2021). The protocol used for the library was the immunoSEQ multiplex PCR assay. TCRdb took over this immuneACCESS table, retaining in-frame rearrangements with V and J assigned. Such tables are incomplete; in checked studies, under half of the missing clones stem from an unresolved V gene, and the remainder is unexplained. The sample table shows 250,000 to 400,000 clones, and about nine tenths are seen once. The ten largest clones take up less than 3.5% of the sample. The sequenced sample consisted of peripheral blood. These receptors all stem from a woman aged 30 to 39 with COVID-19, enrolled during active disease.

The genes are TRBV7-2 and TRBJ2-5; TRBD2 agrees at 8 bases. The CDR3 spans 14 residues. CDR1 SGHTA and CDR2 FQGNSA come from the germline V gene. V gave up 2 bases and J gave up 3 bases; unmatched junction bases: 2. The CDR3 sequence is CASSLQAGEETQYF. The CDR3 region has the DNA TGTGCCAGCAGCTTACAAGCGGGAGAAGAGACCCAGTACTTC.

The chain has TRBV6-1 and TRBJ2-7; the match to TRBD1 covers 7 bases. Germline V CDR1 and CDR2: MNHNS, SASEGT. J was trimmed by 4 bases and V by 3 bases; bases with no gene match: 6. This CDR3 spans 14 amino acids. CDR3 sequence: CASSEGRQGYEQYF. In DNA, the CDR3 is TGTGCCAGCAGTGAGGGGCGACAGGGTTACGAGCAGTACTTC.

The chain links TRBV6-4 to TRBJ1-2, with D maybe TRBD1 (5 bases). V was trimmed by 4 bases and J by 2 bases, leaving 8 bases between them. Germline CDR1 is MRHNA and CDR2 is SNTAGT. The CDR3 length is 13 residues. CDR3 DNA sequence: TGTGCCAGCAGTGCAGGGAGGAACTATGGCTACACCTTC. This encodes CASSAGRNYGYTF.

The V gene is TRBV11-2, the J gene TRBJ2-7; D ambiguous. This CDR3 is built from 15 residues. The V end was cut by 2 bases, the J end by 2 bases, with 13 bases between. CDR1 and CDR2 from the germline V gene are SGHAT and FQNNGV. The CDR3 sequence: CASSLFGASAYEQYF. The CDR3 DNA reads as TGTGCCAGCAGCTTATTTGGTGCAAGCGCCTACGAGCAGTACTTC.

The chain combines TRBV5-4 with TRBJ1-3; D is ambiguous. CDR1 SGHNT and CDR2 YYREEE come from the germline V gene (reference sequence). Trimming stripped 3 bases from V and 0 bases from J, with 10 bases between. The CDR3 consists of 15 residues. CDR3 in amino acids: CASSSFIGSGNTIYF. DNA of the CDR3: TGTGCCAGCAGCTCCTTTATCGGCTCTGGAAACACCATATATTTT.

The chain is built from TRBV2 and TRBJ1-1; possible D gene TRBD1, 5 bases. The CDR3 covers 13 residues. Trimming removed 6 bases from V and 2 bases from J, with 10 bases in between. CDR1 and CDR2 from the germline V gene are SNHLY and FYNNEI. CDR3 region: CASRADSNTEAFF. The CDR3 coding sequence is TGTGCCAGCAGGGCTGACAGTAACACTGAAGCTTTCTTT.

The genes are TRBV15 and TRBJ1-2; TRBD1 is a possible D gene (6 bases). Per germline, CDR1 LNHNV and CDR2 YYDKDF (reference sequence). V was cut by 0 bases and J by 7 bases, with 12 bases left in between. This CDR3 is 14 amino acids long. DNA for the CDR3: TGTGCCACCAGCAGAGATCAGGGGCCCGGTGGCTACACCTTC. Translating it yields CATSRDQGPGGYTF.

The chain recombines TRBV14 with TRBJ1-4, with unresolved D. The CDR3 runs 15 residues. Germline CDR1 SGHDN, CDR2 FVKESK. V was cut by 4 bases and J by 0 bases, with 9 bases left in between. The CDR3 DNA reads TGTGCCAGCAGCCGTCAGGTTGCAACTAATGAAAAACTGTTTTTT. The encoded protein is CASSRQVATNEKLFF.

The chain links TRBV5-6 to TRBJ2-3; 7 nucleotides match TRBD2. V dropped 3 bases and J dropped 0; count of bases not matched to a gene: 4. Germline CDR1 reads SGHDT; CDR2 reads YYEEEE. The CDR3 runs to 15 residues. The CDR3 coding sequence is TGTGCCAGCAGCTGGGGGGGACTTAGCACAGATACGCAGTATTTT. Protein: CASSWGGLSTDTQYF.

This chain connects TRBV5-6 to TRBJ2-5, with D unresolved. Germline V gene data show CDR1 as SGHDT and CDR2 as YYEEEE. Trimming took 2 bases from V and 5 from J, leaving 4 bases between them. The length of the CDR3 is 11 residues. CDR3 region: CASSFRETQYF. The CDR3 DNA reads as TGTGCCAGCAGCTTTCGGGAGACCCAGTACTTC.

This sequence joins TRBV5-1 and TRBJ1-5; no firm D call. The germline V and J ends were trimmed by 0 bases and 4 bases, with 14 bases remaining between them. The CDR3 contains 16 residues. Germline CDR1 and CDR2: SGHRS and YFSETQ. CDR3 nucleotide sequence: TGCGCCAGCAGCTTGGATGGGAGTGTGGGAAATCAGCCCCAGCATTTT. This sequence encodes CASSLDGSVGNQPQHF.

This clone appeared a few times. V is TRBV29-1 and J is TRBJ1-2; 8 nucleotides align to TRBD1. CDR1 is SQVTM, CDR2 ANQGSEA, per germline. This CDR3 comprises 12 residues. The V segment lost 5 bases and the J segment 6 bases; nucleotides outside the gene matches: 5. The CDR3 DNA sequence: TGCAGCGTTTTGGGACAGGAGGATGGCTACACCTTC. Translated: CSVLGQEDGYTF.

A note on this clone: At the DNA level, this CDR3 is encoded by other sequences in the same sample as well. The genes are TRBV30 and TRBJ2-7; TRBD2 matches at 7 bases. The CDR3 length is 11 residues. Germline V gene lookup returns CDR1 GTSNPN and CDR2 SVGIG (reference sequence). In DNA, the CDR3 is TGTGCTTCTAGCGGATCGTACGAGCAGTACTTC. Translating it yields CASSGSYEQYF.

The chain employs TRBV14 and TRBJ2-3; no clear D. The germline CDR1 and CDR2 sequences are SGHDN and FVKESK. The CDR3 totals 11 residues. V lost 0 bases, J lost 10 bases, and 5 bases lay in between. CDR3 sequence: CASSQDEPQYF. DNA of the CDR3: TGTGCCAGCAGCCAAGATGAGCCGCAGTATTTT.

The V call is TRBV5-1, the J call TRBJ2-1; 7 bases fit TRBD2. V gave up 0 bases and J gave up 3 bases; unmatched junction bases: 6. The germline V gene has CDR1 SGHRS and CDR2 YFSETQ. CDR3 length equals 16 residues. Here the CDR3 DNA reads TGCGCCAGCAGCTTGGTGGGTAGCGGGTACTACAATGAGCAGTTCTTC. Protein: CASSLVGSGYYNEQFF.

This chain connects TRBV29-1 to TRBJ2-1; 12 bases are a match to TRBD1. Germline assignment: CDR1 SQVTM and CDR2 ANQGSEA. The CDR3 has 13 amino acids. V was clipped by 2 bases and J by 8 bases; unmatched bases: 1. The CDR3 region is CSVERDRGHEQFF. CDR3 nucleotide sequence: TGCAGCGTTGAACGGGACAGGGGGCATGAGCAGTTCTTC.

The chain links TRBV30 to TRBJ1-1, with D maybe TRBD1 (6 bases). Germline loops: CDR1 GTSNPN, CDR2 SVGIG (reference sequence). This CDR3 has 13 residues. V lost 6 bases to trimming and J lost 10 bases, with 21 bases between them. The CDR3 region is CACTLGGAIGAFF. The CDR3 coding sequence is TGTGCCTGTACCTTAGGGGGGGCGATCGGAGCTTTCTTT.

The chain joins TRBV30 to TRBJ2-2; 10 nucleotides match TRBD1. J lost 6 bases, V lost 8 bases, and 0 bases had no gene match. Germline loops: CDR1 GTSNPN, CDR2 SVGIG (reference sequence). The length of the CDR3 is 11 residues. The chain's CDR3 is CAGQGAGELFF. The CDR3 region has the DNA TGTGCCGGACAGGGGGCCGGGGAGCTGTTTTTT.

The rearrangement links TRBV5-1 to TRBJ2-6; 8 positions agree with TRBD1. The CDR3 has 17 residues. V shed 4 bases and J 0 bases; nucleotides not matched to a gene: 6. Germline loops: CDR1 SGHRS, CDR2 YFSETQ. The CDR3 is CASSPGQASSGANVLTF. CDR3 in DNA: TGCGCCAGCAGCCCGGGACAGGCGAGCTCTGGGGCCAACGTCCTGACTTTC.

The chain links TRBV7-9 to TRBJ2-7; 9 bases agree with TRBD1. The CDR3 spans 14 residues. CDR1 and CDR2 (germline): SEHNR, FQNEAQ (reference sequence). V was clipped by 5 bases and J by 3 bases; unmatched bases: 5. The CDR3 region is CASSQTTGGYEQYF. The CDR3 coding sequence is TGTGCCAGCAGCCAAACGACAGGGGGCTACGAGCAGTACTTC. Variable domain in full (rest from reference TRBV7-9 and TRBJ2-7): DTGVSQNPRHKITKRGQNVTFRCDPISEHNRLYWYRQTLGQGPEFLTYFQNEAQLEKSRLLSDRFSAERPKGSFSTLEIQRTEQGDSAMYLCASSQTTGGYEQYFGPGTRLTVT.

This clone came up a few times. The J gene is TRBJ1-3, the V gene TRBV28; TRBD1 agrees at 9 bases. CDR3 length: 16 amino acids. V dropped 2 bases and J dropped 0; count of bases not matched to a gene: 2. In germline, CDR1 is MDHEN, CDR2 SYDVKM. CDR3 nucleotide sequence: TGTGCCAGCAGTTTAGCGACAGGGGGCTCTGGAAACACCATATATTTT. It yields the protein CASSLATGGSGNTIYF.

This clone was recorded only once. V usage is TRBV6-7 and J usage is TRBJ2-7, with 9 positions matching TRBD2. TRBV6-7 is marked as an open reading frame, function uncertain. The CDR3 is 16 amino acids. The ends lost 2 bases at V and 2 bases at J; junction bases unmatched: 7. CDR3 residues: CASSYDGGREPYEQYF. CDR3 nucleotide sequence: TGTGCCAGCAGTTACGATGGCGGGAGGGAACCCTACGAGCAGTACTTC.

This chain uses TRBV5-1 with TRBJ2-7, with a weak D call TRBD1 (6 bases). Trimming removed 5 bases at V and 5 bases at J, with 20 bases between. CDR3 size: 15 residues. The germline CDR1 and CDR2 sequences are SGHRS and YFSETQ. CDR3 DNA sequence: TGCGCCAGCAGGTTGACAGGCCTCTCCAGCCACGAGCAGTACTTC. Translating it yields CASRLTGLSSHEQYF.

The chain carries TRBV5-8 and TRBJ1-5, with D perhaps matching TRBD1 (6 bases). This CDR3 has 13 residues. CDR1 and CDR2 from the germline V gene are SGHTS and YDEGEE. The germline V and J ends were trimmed by 5 bases and 4 bases, with 10 bases remaining between them. CDR3 in amino acids: CASRRTGNQPQHF. DNA for the CDR3: TGTGCCAGCAGACGTACAGGGAATCAGCCCCAGCATTTT.

V gene TRBV9 combines with J gene TRBJ1-3; no clear D. The V and J ends lost 1 base and 6 bases respectively, with 17 bases between them. The germline CDR1 and CDR2 sequences are SGDLS and YYNGEE. This CDR3 region has 16 residues. CDR3 region: CASSVSPRVSENTIYF. The CDR3 DNA reads as TGTGCCAGCAGCGTATCCCCCCGGGTTTCGGAAAACACCATATATTTT.

The chain combines TRBV27 with TRBJ2-7, with 7 bases aligning to TRBD1. CDR1 and CDR2 from the germline V gene are MNHEY and SMNVEV (reference sequence). Losses at the gene ends were 3 bases for V and 3 bases for J; bases not matched to a gene: 8. The CDR3 spans 15 residues. Written as DNA, the CDR3 is TGTGCCAGCAGTTTCAGTGGACAGGAATACTACGAGCAGTACTTC. Protein product: CASSFSGQEYYEQYF.

V usage is TRBV3-1 (or the pseudogene TRBV3-2) and J usage is TRBJ1-6; no firm D call. The germline V and J ends were trimmed by 0 bases and 12 bases, with 9 bases remaining between them. The CDR3 covers 13 residues. The germline V gene encodes CDR1 LGHDT and CDR2 YNNKEL (reference sequence). The CDR3 nucleotides are TGTGCCAGCAGCCAAGAACTCTATAAACCCCTCCACTTT. This codes for CASSQELYKPLHF.

V gene TRBV3-1 (or the pseudogene TRBV3-2) combines with J gene TRBJ1-5; D might be TRBD1 (6 bases). CDR3 size: 16 residues. V was shortened by 0 bases and J by 6 bases, with 15 bases between the two germline ends. CDR1 and CDR2 from the germline V gene are LGHDT and YNNKEL (reference sequence). The CDR3 here is CASSQDLGGGVQPQHF. The CDR3 nucleotides are TGTGCCAGCAGCCAAGATCTAGGGGGGGGTGTTCAGCCCCAGCATTTT.

The rearrangement joins TRBV27 to TRBJ1-1; TRBD1 aligns across 7 bases. With V trimmed by 5 bases and J by 2 bases, 5 bases remained unmatched. The CDR3 spans 14 residues. Germline CDR1 is MNHEY and CDR2 is SMNVEV (reference sequence). In nucleotides, the CDR3 is TGTGCCAGCAGTCCGCGGACAGGTAACACTGAAGCTTTCTTT. Translating gives CASSPRTGNTEAFF.

V usage is TRBV5-4 and J usage is TRBJ2-1, with D unresolved. The CDR3 runs 11 residues. Between the trimmed V and J ends, which lost 4 bases and 3 bases, there was a span of 2 bases. Germline-derived CDR1 and CDR2 are SGHNT and YYREEE (reference sequence). CDR3 region: CASSLYNEQFF. DNA for the CDR3: TGTGCCAGCAGCCTCTACAATGAGCAGTTCTTC.

This chain uses TRBV11-2 with TRBJ2-7; possibly TRBD1 for D (5 bases). V lost 0 bases and J 3 bases, leaving 18 bases between the germline ends. The germline V gene has CDR1 SGHAT and CDR2 FQNNGV. The CDR3 has 17 residues. CDR3 in DNA: TGTGCCAGCAGCTTAGATCTACCCCGGACACCCGTCTACGAGCAGTACTTC. Residues: CASSLDLPRTPVYEQYF.

The CDR3 sequence: CAWDRAVNTEAFF. The DNA for the CDR3 is TGTGCCTGGGACAGGGCTGTGAACACTGAAGCTTTCTTT. The rearrangement links TRBV30 to TRBJ1-1; 7 bases match TRBD1. The junction had 3 bases not matched to a gene; V was cut back by 5 bases and J by 0 bases. The CDR3 has 13 amino acids. Germline CDR1 is GTSNPN and CDR2 is SVGIG (reference sequence).